Each of the 18 T cell receptor beta chains below was sequenced from the same sample in a study of CD4 T cell repertoires in COVID-19. The memory T cells were sequenced right after ex vivo isolation, without culture. The assay was immunoSEQ multiplex PCR, and TCRdb's table has in-frame clones only and misses some. This table holds several thousand clones, around 80% found once. The sequencing here drew on effector memory CD4+ T cells from blood, taken before the COVID-19 pandemic. Receptors were obtained from a human donor who had COVID-19.

The chain carries TRBV2 and TRBJ2-7; 10 bases map to TRBD2. V dropped 8 bases and J dropped 10; count of bases not matched to a gene: 11. The length of the CDR3 is 13 residues. Germline-derived CDR1 and CDR2 are SNHLY and FYNNEI. The CDR3 reads CASSSSGRAIQYF. Here the CDR3 DNA reads TGTGCCAGCTCTTCCAGCGGGAGGGCAATACAGTACTTC.

The genes are TRBV6-5 and TRBJ1-2; no reliable D call. The CDR3 has 14 amino acids. V shed 2 bases and J shed 8 bases, with 15 bases lying between them. The V gene's germline CDR1 is MNHEY and CDR2 SVGAGI. CDR3 DNA sequence: TGTGCCAGCAGTTACGGGAGTCGAGTGGGGGGCTACACCTTC. Translated: CASSYGSRVGGYTF.

This chain connects TRBV6-5 to TRBJ2-4; 7 bases map to TRBD1. CDR1 is MNHEY and CDR2 is SVGAGI in the germline V gene. V was pared by 8 bases and J by 4 bases, with 11 bases of the junction left unmatched. The CDR3 totals 15 residues. The CDR3 nucleotides read TGTGCCAGCGGACCGCAACAGACAGGGAAAAACATTCAGTACTTC. This codes for CASGPQQTGKNIQYF.

This clone came up a few times. The chain uses TRBV5-1 and TRBJ2-1; 9 nucleotides align to TRBD1. Germline CDR1 is SGHRS and CDR2 is YFSETQ. The V gene end was trimmed by 7 bases and the J gene end by 9 bases; junction bases not matched to a gene: 14. The CDR3 extends over 15 amino acids. The CDR3 is CASGMEGQGEGEQFF. The CDR3 DNA is TGCGCCAGCGGCATGGAGGGACAGGGAGAGGGTGAGCAGTTCTTC.

The gene calls are TRBV5-1 and TRBJ1-1; TRBD1 aligns across 7 bases. The length of the CDR3 is 14 residues. With 2 bases clipped from V and 3 bases from J, the junction kept 4 bases outside the gene matches. From germline, CDR1 is SGHRS and CDR2 YFSETQ. CDR3 sequence: CASSFNRGDTEAFF. The CDR3 DNA is TGCGCCAGCAGCTTTAACAGGGGTGACACTGAAGCTTTCTTT.

This chain connects TRBV15 to TRBJ2-1; 8 positions agree with TRBD2. The CDR3 has 17 amino acids. The J segment lost 6 bases and the V segment lost 0 bases, leaving 10 bases of the junction unmatched. Germline CDR1 is LNHNV and CDR2 is YYDKDF (reference sequence). CDR3: CATSRDFGAGGLNEQFF. The CDR3 region has the DNA TGTGCCACCAGCAGAGATTTCGGGGCGGGGGGCCTCAATGAGCAGTTCTTC.

CDR3 nucleotide sequence: TGTGCCAGCAGCCGGGACTGGACCGCGGACGAGCAGTACTTC. Its translation is CASSRDWTADEQYF. The V gene is TRBV7-9, the J gene TRBJ2-7, with D perhaps TRBD2 (6 bases). The CDR3 consists of 14 residues. V was trimmed by 5 bases and J by 5 bases, leaving 16 bases between them. Per germline, CDR1 SEHNR and CDR2 FQNEAQ (reference sequence).

V gene TRBV11-2 combines with J gene TRBJ2-5, with D possibly TRBD2 on 5 matching bases. The V gene's germline CDR1 is SGHAT and CDR2 FQNNGV. Trimming stripped 5 bases from V and 4 bases from J, with 11 bases between. There are 13 residues in the CDR3. The CDR3 sequence is CASSPRLTETQYF. CDR3 nucleotides: TGTGCCAGCAGCCCAAGACTAACAGAGACCCAGTACTTC.

This clone occurred once. The chain combines TRBV7-8 with TRBJ1-1, with TRBD1 matching 11 bases. With 1 base clipped from V and 11 bases from J, the junction kept 6 bases outside the gene matches. CDR1 SGHVS and CDR2 FQNEAQ come from the germline V gene. This CDR3 region has 14 residues. The CDR3 DNA is TGTGCCAGCAGCTTAGGTCTGGACAGGGGGCTCGCTTTCTTT. It codes for CASSLGLDRGLAFF.

V and J are TRBV28 and TRBJ1-1, with 9 nucleotides matching TRBD1. Unmatched junction bases numbered 2, after V lost 3 bases and J lost 3 bases. This CDR3 has 14 amino acids. In germline, CDR1 is MDHEN, CDR2 SYDVKM. CDR3 loop: CASSFGTGYTEAFF. The DNA for the CDR3 is TGTGCCAGCAGTTTCGGGACAGGGTACACTGAAGCTTTCTTT.

The rearrangement uses TRBV28 and TRBJ1-3; the D gene is possibly TRBD1 (5 bases). The ends were cut back, 8 bases at V and 0 bases at J, with 11 bases in the middle. CDR1 and CDR2 from the germline V gene are MDHEN and SYDVKM. The CDR3 has 14 residues. The CDR3 loop reads CASYQGSSGNTIYF. In DNA form, the CDR3 reads TGTGCCAGCTACCAGGGTAGCTCTGGAAACACCATATATTTT.

The V gene is TRBV7-9, the J gene TRBJ2-3; 10 bases agree with TRBD2. CDR1 is SEHNR, CDR2 FQNEAQ, per germline (reference sequence). CDR3 length: 14 residues. V gave up 6 bases and J gave up 4 bases; unmatched junction bases: 4. The CDR3 DNA reads TGTGCCAGCAGTTGGACTAGCGGAGCAGATACGCAGTATTTT. Its protein is CASSWTSGADTQYF.

This chain links TRBV6-6 with TRBJ2-7, with D perhaps TRBD1 (6 bases). Trimming stripped 9 bases from V and 8 bases from J, with 20 bases between. Germline lookup yields CDR1 MNHNY and CDR2 SVGAGI (reference sequence). This CDR3 has 13 residues. The CDR3 protein is CASRRQEITKQYF. The CDR3 DNA is TGTGCCAGTCGAAGACAGGAGATTACGAAGCAGTACTTC.

The chain joins TRBV5-1 to TRBJ1-4; D is uncertain. CDR1 SGHRS and CDR2 YFSETQ come from the germline V gene. The V gene lost 0 bases and the J gene lost 6 bases, with 12 bases spanning the gap. There are 15 residues in the CDR3. CDR3 region: CASSLDGRGDEKLFF. The CDR3 DNA reads as TGCGCCAGCAGCTTGGACGGTCGAGGAGATGAAAAACTGTTTTTT.

The rearrangement links TRBV10-3 to TRBJ1-2, with 8 bases fitting TRBD1. Germline trimming cut 7 bases from V and 3 bases from J; bases unmatched to any gene: 7. CDR3 length: 14 amino acids. Germline assignment: CDR1 ENHRY and CDR2 SYGVKD. The CDR3 reads CAITRDRSDYGYTF. CDR3 coding DNA: TGTGCCATCACTAGGGACAGGTCCGACTATGGCTACACCTTC.

This chain uses TRBV2 with TRBJ1-4; 7 bases agree with TRBD1. V trimming: 1 base; J trimming: 8 bases; junction bases outside the gene matches: 7. CDR3 length: 15 amino acids. From germline, CDR1 is SNHLY and CDR2 FYNNEI. CDR3 sequence (DNA): TGTGCCAGCAGTGAAGAGACAGGGCGACGGGAAAAACTGTTTTTT. Its translation: CASSEETGRREKLFF.

This chain uses TRBV19 with TRBJ1-2; 9 nucleotides align to TRBD1. With V trimmed by 5 bases and J by 3 bases, 10 bases remained unmatched. The CDR3 has 16 residues. Germline CDR1 and CDR2: LNHDA and SQIVND (reference sequence). The CDR3 is CASSPQQGARDYGYTF. DNA for the CDR3: TGTGCCAGTAGTCCCCAACAGGGGGCGAGGGACTATGGCTACACCTTC.

A single count supports this clone. The V and J genes are TRBV5-1 and TRBJ2-5, with 8 bases matching TRBD2. The CDR3 totals 14 residues. V lost 6 bases and J lost 1; bases outside the gene matches: 5. CDR1 is SGHRS, CDR2 YFSETQ, per germline. CDR3 nucleotides: TGCGCCAGCAATGGGCGGGAGGTCCAAGAGACCCAGTACTTC. Translating gives CASNGREVQETQYF.